Each of the 18 T cell receptor beta chains below was sequenced from the same sample in a study of blood T cell repertoires in COVID-19. Sequencing was performed with immunoSEQ multiplex PCR; in TCRdb, only in-frame clones are kept and a portion is missing. This table has 350,000 or so clones, about 91% appearing once. Sequencing was done on a sample of peripheral blood. The receptors shown here come from a woman aged 25-40 years with COVID-19, enrolled during active disease.

The V and J genes are TRBV5-6 and TRBJ2-6, with TRBD1 as a possible D gene (5 bases). CDR3 length: 15 residues. Germline V gene data show CDR1 as SGHDT and CDR2 as YYEEEE. Trimming pared 4 bases from V and 4 bases from J, leaving 12 bases between. The CDR3 region has the DNA TGTGCCAGCAGCCGCCAGGGTACCGGGGCCAACGTCCTGACTTTC. This gives the protein CASSRQGTGANVLTF.

This chain connects TRBV9 to TRBJ2-2; TRBD2 matches 11 bases. The V gene's germline CDR1 is SGDLS and CDR2 YYNGEE. With V trimmed by 4 bases and J by 0 bases, 5 bases remained unmatched. The CDR3 contains 17 residues. The CDR3 loop is CASSPSGGTSNTGELFF. The DNA for the CDR3 is TGTGCCAGCAGCCCTAGCGGGGGGACCTCGAACACCGGGGAGCTGTTTTTT.

The chain has TRBV5-4 and TRBJ2-5, with TRBD2 matching 10 bases. CDR3 size: 15 residues. Germline V CDR1 and CDR2: SGHNT, YYREEE (reference sequence). Trimming cost V 3 bases and J 5 bases; bases outside gene matches: 7. CDR3 region: CASSWRAGGPETQYF. CDR3 nucleotides: TGTGCCAGCAGCTGGAGAGCGGGGGGGCCCGAGACCCAGTACTTC.

The V and J genes are TRBV19 and TRBJ1-2, with a possible D match to TRBD1 (6 bases). Germline lookup yields CDR1 LNHDA and CDR2 SQIVND (reference sequence). CDR3 length equals 12 residues. Between the trimmed V and J ends, which lost 8 bases and 4 bases, there was a span of 11 bases. The CDR3 sequence is CASGGRPYGYTF. Written as DNA, the CDR3 is TGTGCCAGTGGGGGCCGGCCCTATGGCTACACCTTC. The full variable domain, with the rest looked up from reference TRBV19 and TRBJ1-2, is DGGITQSPKYLFRKEGQNVTLSCEQNLNHDAMYWYRQDPGQGLRLIYYSQIVNDFQKGDIAEGYSVSREKKESFPLTVTSAQKNPTAFYLCASGGRPYGYTFGSGTRLTVV.

The V and J genes are TRBV7-9 and TRBJ2-6, with D possibly being TRBD1 (5 bases). Germline V gene lookup returns CDR1 SEHNR and CDR2 FQNEAQ (reference sequence). Trimming took off 2 bases at V and 1 base at J, with 15 bases between the two ends. This CDR3 comprises 18 residues. CDR3 coding DNA: TGTGCCAGCAGCTTAATTTCTGGGGCCCGATCTGGGGCCAACGTCCTGACTTTC. As protein: CASSLISGARSGANVLTF.

This clone appeared a few times. The chain links TRBV20-1 to TRBJ2-7, with D possibly being TRBD1 (5 bases). Germline V gene lookup returns CDR1 DFQATT and CDR2 SNEGSKA (reference sequence). The CDR3 covers 13 residues. Trimming removed 3 bases at V and 4 bases at J, with 13 bases between. This CDR3 reads CSASGRGRYEQYV. The CDR3 DNA sequence: TGCAGTGCTAGTGGTAGGGGCCGGTACGAGCAGTACGTC.

The chain's CDR3 is CASSLEGASGVYEQFF. CDR3 nucleotide sequence: TGCGCCAGCAGCCTGGAAGGGGCTAGCGGGGTCTATGAGCAGTTCTTC. V gene TRBV5-1 combines with J gene TRBJ2-1, with 9 bases lining up with TRBD2. CDR3 length equals 16 residues. Trimming at V came to 4 bases and at J to 8 bases, leaving 13 bases not matched to a gene. Germline V lookup: CDR1 SGHRS, CDR2 YFSETQ.

The rearrangement links TRBV11-3 to TRBJ2-7, with 7 nucleotides matching TRBD2. Germline V gene sequence: CDR1 SGHNT, CDR2 YENEEA. The CDR3 runs to 16 residues. V lost 4 bases to trimming and J lost 3 bases; unmatched junction nucleotides: 12. The CDR3: CASSSPLGRGDYEQYF. The CDR3 region has the DNA TGTGCCAGCAGCTCGCCCCTGGGACGGGGGGACTACGAGCAGTACTTC.

This CDR3 reads CASSSTGQGNTEAFF. CDR3 nucleotide sequence: TGTGCCAGCAGTTCCACCGGACAGGGGAACACTGAAGCTTTCTTT. The chain has TRBV6-2 or TRBV6-3 and TRBJ1-1; 8 bases match TRBD1. CDR3 length: 15 residues. Germline loops: CDR1 MNHEY, CDR2 SVGEGT. Trimming at V came to 4 bases and at J to 1 base, leaving 5 bases not matched to a gene.

V and J are TRBV2 and TRBJ1-3; D is uncertain. From germline, CDR1 is SNHLY and CDR2 FYNNEI. V lost 4 bases to trimming and J lost 3 bases, with 13 bases between them. The CDR3 consists of 15 residues. CDR3 protein: CASSVSALYGNTIYF. The CDR3 bases are TGTGCCAGCAGTGTATCCGCCCTCTATGGAAACACCATATATTTT. The whole variable domain, remainder taken from reference TRBV2 and TRBJ1-3, is EPEVTQTPSHQVTQMGQEVILRCVPISNHLYFYWYRQILGQKVEFLVSFYNNEISEKSEIFDDQFSVERPDGSNFTLKIRSTKLEDSAMYFCASSVSALYGNTIYFGEGSWLTVV.

This rearrangement joins TRBV4-1 to TRBJ2-1; TRBD1 might be the D (5 bases). Trimming pared 1 base from V and 4 bases from J, leaving 14 bases between. The CDR3 covers 16 residues. Germline CDR1 is MGHRA and CDR2 is YSYEKL. CDR3 nucleotides: TGCGCCAGCAGCCAAGTGATACAGCCAGGGTACAATGAGCAGTTCTTC. It yields the protein CASSQVIQPGYNEQFF.

This chain uses TRBV10-2 with TRBJ1-4; D ambiguous. V was cut by 3 bases and J by 0 bases, with 11 bases left in between. CDR1 is WSHSY and CDR2 is SAAADI in the germline V gene. The CDR3 is 16 residues long. For the CDR3, the DNA is TGCGCCAGCAGTGACACGAGGGTTGCAACTAATGAAAAACTGTTTTTT. It specifies CASSDTRVATNEKLFF.

The chain combines TRBV11-3 with TRBJ2-2, with TRBD2 identical over 10 bases. This CDR3 comprises 18 residues. Germline V gene sequence: CDR1 SGHNT, CDR2 YENEEA. Germline trimming cut 2 bases from V and 5 bases from J; bases unmatched to any gene: 11. Written as DNA, the CDR3 is TGTGCCAGCAGCTTATCCCCTTCCAGCGGGGGGGGGACCGGGGAGCTGTTTTTT. Protein product: CASSLSPSSGGGTGELFF.

Concerning this clone itself: Other nucleotide sequences from this sample produce the same CDR3. This chain uses TRBV5-1 with TRBJ1-1; 7 bases align to TRBD1. Germline V CDR1 and CDR2: SGHRS, YFSETQ. The CDR3 loop spans 12 amino acids. V lost 7 bases and J lost 4; bases outside the gene matches: 4. The CDR3 region has the DNA TGCGCCAGCTCGTCAGGGGGCACTGAAGCTTTCTTT. Protein: CASSSGGTEAFF.

The V call is TRBV7-6, the J call TRBJ1-1; TRBD1 might be the D (5 bases). V lost 5 bases, J lost 3 bases, and 19 bases lay in between. CDR1 and CDR2 (germline): SGHVS, FNYEAQ. CDR3 length: 16 amino acids. In DNA, the CDR3 is TGTGCCAGCAGCGCCCGGGTGGGGGGAGTCTACACTGAAGCTTTCTTT. It codes for CASSARVGGVYTEAFF.

The chain combines TRBV28 with TRBJ1-2; the match to TRBD1 covers 10 bases. This CDR3 has 14 amino acids. V lost 6 bases to trimming and J lost 4 bases; unmatched junction nucleotides: 5. Germline V gene sequence: CDR1 MDHEN, CDR2 SYDVKM. CDR3 coding DNA: TGTGCCAGCAGCCGGGGGACAGGGGTCTATGGCTACACCTTC. It yields the protein CASSRGTGVYGYTF.

The rearrangement links TRBV7-9 to TRBJ1-6, with a possible D match to TRBD1 (6 bases). Trimming took off 0 bases at V and 6 bases at J, with 12 bases between the two ends. Germline CDR1 reads SEHNR; CDR2 reads FQNEAQ (reference sequence). CDR3 length: 16 amino acids. CDR3 bases: TGTGCCAGCAGCTTAGCGACAGGTCGAAGTAATTCACCCCTCCACTTT. Protein: CASSLATGRSNSPLHF.

V is TRBV6-5 and J is TRBJ1-2; D is uncertain. V lost 8 bases, J lost 4 bases, and 14 bases lay in between. This CDR3 contains 13 residues. Germline V gene sequence: CDR1 MNHEY, CDR2 SVGAGI. As DNA, the CDR3 is TGTGCCAGCCACCGGGATACCTCCTATGGCTACACCTTC. Translation gives CASHRDTSYGYTF.